Each of the 5 T cell receptor beta chains below was sequenced from the same sample in a study of cytomegalovirus exposure and HLA in healthy donors. The PCR employed 60 Vbeta primers together with 13 Jbeta primers. TCRdb's table, derived via immunoSEQ multiplex PCR, lists solely in-frame clones and lacks some. The sample shows under 40,000 clones, roughly three quarters of them seen only once. Specimen: PBMCs. These receptors were collected from a woman under 40 in good health and CMV-seropositive.

The chain combines TRBV7-9 with TRBJ2-7, with 10 nucleotides matching TRBD2. CDR1 and CDR2 (germline): SEHNR, FQNEAQ (reference sequence). This CDR3 is 15 amino acids long. Trimming took 5 bases from V and 5 from J; bases not matched to a gene: 9. This CDR3 reads CASSKTSGLSNEQYF. CDR3 in DNA: TGTGCCAGCAGCAAGACTAGCGGGCTGTCGAACGAGCAGTACTTC. The entire variable domain, with the rest obtained from reference TRBV7-9 and TRBJ2-7, is as follows: DTGVSQNPRHKITKRGQNVTFRCDPISEHNRLYWYRQTLGQGPEFLTYFQNEAQLEKSRLLSDRFSAERPKGSFSTLEIQRTEQGDSAMYLCASSKTSGLSNEQYFGPGTRLTVT.

The genes are TRBV6-6 and TRBJ2-2; a possible D gene is TRBD1 (5 bases). The CDR3 covers 13 residues. Trimming stripped 4 bases from V and 8 bases from J, with 11 bases between. Germline CDR1 is MNHNY and CDR2 is SVGAGI (reference sequence). The chain's CDR3 is CASSSGSQGELFF. For the CDR3, the DNA is TGTGCCAGCAGTTCAGGGTCGCAAGGGGAGCTGTTTTTT.

In this sample, this clone turned up a few times. An end of the junction differs from the germline gene, which may be a read error. The chain carries TRBV11-1 and TRBJ2-1; no clear D gene. CDR3 length equals 17 residues. Germline V gene sequence: CDR1 SGHAT, CDR2 FQDESV (reference sequence). CDR3: CVSSLESTAKPYNEQFF. In DNA, the CDR3 is TGTGTCAGCAGCTTAGAGAGCACAGCCAAGCCCTACAATGAGCAGTTCTTC.

J is TRBJ2-1 and V is TRBV11-2; 12 nucleotides agree with TRBD2. Germline CDR1 SGHAT, CDR2 FQNNGV. V lost 5 bases to trimming and J lost 6 bases; unmatched junction nucleotides: 14. The CDR3 sequence is 18 residues long. CDR3 region: CASSGFGTSGPWGNEQFF. The CDR3 nucleotides are TGTGCCAGCAGCGGTTTCGGGACTAGCGGGCCTTGGGGCAATGAGCAGTTCTTC.

This clone has only a few counts. The V gene is TRBV6-5, the J gene TRBJ1-2; D not resolved. V gave up 4 bases and J gave up 5 bases, with 11 bases separating them. Germline CDR1 and CDR2: MNHEY and SVGAGI. The CDR3 is 13 residues long. The CDR3 DNA reads as TGTGCCAGCAGTTCCGGACTTTTTTATGGCTACACCTTC. As protein: CASSSGLFYGYTF.